The subject of this entry is one T cell receptor (beta chain). Its antigen remains unidentified. The data stem from a study of T cells after yellow fever vaccination. The study's findings and limits: Abundant bulk-population clonotypes could contaminate the FACS-sorted repertoires.

Conversion of TCR transcripts into cDNA relied on 5'RACE template switching, which added a universal primer site and UMIs. Each CDR3 protein is one row after TCRdb ran MiXCR on the 5' RACE reads. The sample records 450,000 to 550,000 distinct CDR3 sequences, 21% being singletons. Trimming cost V 4 bases and J 0 bases; bases outside gene matches: 9. The CDR3 has 17 residues. This chain uses TRBV12-3 or TRBV12-4 with TRBJ2-7, with TRBD1 identical over 10 bases. This clonotype originated in a man aged 18 to 30 who received the YFV17D yellow fever vaccine. The material was PBMCs, obtained around 3 weeks after the first yellow fever vaccination. The CDR3 region is CASSYRDRGWSSYEQYV. DNA of the CDR3: TGTGCCAGCAGTTACCGGGACAGGGGTTGGAGCTCCTACGAGCAGTACGTC.